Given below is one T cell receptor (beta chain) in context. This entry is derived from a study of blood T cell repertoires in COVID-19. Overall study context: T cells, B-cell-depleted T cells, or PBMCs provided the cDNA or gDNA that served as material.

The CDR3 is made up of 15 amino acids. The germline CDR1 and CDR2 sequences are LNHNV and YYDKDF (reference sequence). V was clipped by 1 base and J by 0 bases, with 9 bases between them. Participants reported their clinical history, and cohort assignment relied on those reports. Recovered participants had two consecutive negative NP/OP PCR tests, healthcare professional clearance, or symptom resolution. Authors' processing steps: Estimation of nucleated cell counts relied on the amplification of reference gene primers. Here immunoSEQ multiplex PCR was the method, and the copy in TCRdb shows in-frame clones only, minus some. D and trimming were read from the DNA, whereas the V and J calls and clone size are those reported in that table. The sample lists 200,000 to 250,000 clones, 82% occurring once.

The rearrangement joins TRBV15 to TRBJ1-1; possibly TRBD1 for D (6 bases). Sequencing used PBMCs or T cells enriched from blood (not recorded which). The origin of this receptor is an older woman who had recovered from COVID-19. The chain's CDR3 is CATSRGTVLNTEAFF. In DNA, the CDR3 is TGTGCCACCAGCAGAGGGACAGTTTTGAACACTGAAGCTTTCTTT.